The 15 T cell receptor beta chains below all came from one sample that was sequenced in a study of cytomegalovirus exposure and HLA in healthy donors. The PCR had 60 Vbeta and 13 Jbeta primers. The data were produced by immunoSEQ multiplex PCR, yet TCRdb's version contains in-frame clones alone and is incomplete. In the table there are approximately 180,000 clones, approximately 11% of which are singletons. Sequenced material: PBMCs. The receptors stem from a man aged 50 to 59 in good health and CMV-seropositive.

The chain couples TRBV5-5 to TRBJ1-5, with TRBD1 matching 10 bases. This CDR3 region has 15 residues. Looked up from germline, CDR1 is SGHKS and CDR2 is YYEKEE (reference sequence). V dropped 5 bases and J dropped 3; count of bases not matched to a gene: 5. Here the CDR3 DNA reads TGTGCCAGCAGTAAGGGACAGGGGATCAATCAGCCCCAGCATTTT. This gives the protein CASSKGQGINQPQHF.

This clone was detected only a few times. The rearrangement uses TRBV29-1 and TRBJ1-2; 7 bases fit TRBD1. Looked up from germline, CDR1 is SQVTM and CDR2 is ANQGSEA. Trimming cost V 6 bases and J 2 bases; bases outside gene matches: 3. The CDR3 runs 12 residues. The CDR3: CSVTTGNYGYTF. CDR3 coding DNA: TGCAGCGTGACGACAGGGAACTATGGCTACACCTTC. Together with reference TRBV29-1 and TRBJ1-2, the CDR3 gives the full variable domain: SAVISQKPSRDICQRGTSLTIQCQVDSQVTMMFWYRQQPGQSLTLIATANQGSEATYESGFVIDKFPISRPNLTFSTLTVSNMSPEDSSIYLCSVTTGNYGYTFGSGTRLTVV.

This sequence joins TRBV28 and TRBJ2-5; the D gene is possibly TRBD1 (5 bases). The germline V gene encodes CDR1 MDHEN and CDR2 SYDVKM. The CDR3 is 16 amino acids. V dropped 5 bases and J dropped 5 bases, with 21 bases sitting between them. CDR3 DNA: TGTGCCAGCAGTCCCCTTACGCAGGGAATCCGGGAGACCCAGTACTTC. This translates into CASSPLTQGIRETQYF.

In its sample, this clone was seen a few times. The rearrangement uses TRBV29-1 and TRBJ1-1; D remains ambiguous. The CDR3 runs 13 residues. Trimming took off 4 bases at V and 5 bases at J, with 14 bases between the two ends. The V gene's germline CDR1 is SQVTM and CDR2 ANQGSEA. Written as DNA, the CDR3 is TGCAGCGTTGTGCGGCACCGAGGAACTGAAGCTTTCTTT. This codes for CSVVRHRGTEAFF. The variable domain in full, with the rest retrieved from reference TRBV29-1 and TRBJ1-1, is SAVISQKPSRDICQRGTSLTIQCQVDSQVTMMFWYRQQPGQSLTLIATANQGSEATYESGFVIDKFPISRPNLTFSTLTVSNMSPEDSSIYLCSVVRHRGTEAFFGQGTRLTVV.

This clone was recorded a few times. The chain has TRBV19 and TRBJ1-2; TRBD1 agrees at 9 bases. Germline V CDR1 and CDR2: LNHDA, SQIVND (reference sequence). The CDR3 is 15 residues long. V gave up 5 bases and J gave up 8 bases; unmatched junction bases: 12. DNA of the CDR3: TGTGCCAGTAGTGCCCGGGACAGGGCACTATACGGCTACACCTTC. Translating it yields CASSARDRALYGYTF.

This clone was detected a few times. V and J are TRBV4-3 and TRBJ2-3; D is unresolved. V lost 0 bases to trimming and J lost 0 bases, with 16 bases between them. This CDR3 spans 18 amino acids. Germline V gene lookup returns CDR1 LGHNA and CDR2 YSLEER. CDR3 loop: CASSQDQQVVLSTDTQYF. For the CDR3, the DNA is TGCGCCAGCAGCCAAGATCAGCAGGTCGTACTTAGCACAGATACGCAGTATTTT.

This clone was detected only a few times. The chain recombines TRBV7-8 with TRBJ1-5; 8 bases fit TRBD1. Losses at the gene ends were 2 bases for V and 0 bases for J; bases not matched to a gene: 3. Germline lookup yields CDR1 SGHVS and CDR2 FQNEAQ. The CDR3 has 16 amino acids. The CDR3 nucleotides read TGTGCCAGCAGCTTAACAGGGGGGTATAGCAATCAGCCCCAGCATTTT. Protein sequence: CASSLTGGYSNQPQHF.

V gene TRBV2 combines with J gene TRBJ2-7, with 9 bases aligning to TRBD1. Germline CDR1 reads SNHLY; CDR2 reads FYNNEI. This CDR3 has 15 amino acids. V lost 6 bases, J lost 2 bases, and 8 bases stayed unmatched. The CDR3 nucleotides read TGTGCCAGCAGCCACGGACAGGGGATAACCTACGAGCAGTACTTC. This codes for CASSHGQGITYEQYF.

This chain links TRBV6-1 with TRBJ1-5; 7 positions match TRBD1. CDR3 length: 14 residues. V shed 7 bases, J shed 6 bases, and the junction held 9 bases outside the gene matches. Germline CDR1 reads MNHNS; CDR2 reads SASEGT. CDR3 in amino acids: CASIPQGNGQPQHF. The CDR3 bases are TGTGCCAGCATCCCACAGGGGAACGGTCAGCCCCAGCATTTT.

The CDR3 protein is CASSFTGQQNEKLFF. In DNA, the CDR3 is TGTGCCAGCAGTTTCACGGGACAGCAGAATGAAAAACTGTTTTTT. The chain carries TRBV27 and TRBJ1-4; 7 nucleotides line up with TRBD1. The CDR3 length is 15 residues. Germline assignment: CDR1 MNHEY and CDR2 SMNVEV (reference sequence). V was clipped by 3 bases and J by 5 bases; unmatched bases: 6. Together with reference TRBV27 and TRBJ1-4, the CDR3 gives the full variable domain: EAQVTQNPRYLITVTGKKLTVTCSQNMNHEYMSWYRQDPGLGLRQIYYSMNVEVTDKGDVPEGYKVSRKEKRNFPLILESPSPNQTSLYFCASSFTGQQNEKLFFGSGTQLSVL.

In this sample, this clone turned up a few times. The J gene is TRBJ2-7, the V gene TRBV19; D is undetermined. In germline, CDR1 is LNHDA, CDR2 SQIVND (reference sequence). The CDR3 is 13 amino acids. V was shortened by 3 bases and J by 0 bases, with 6 bases between the two germline ends. The CDR3, as DNA: TGTGCCAGTAGTATGGGCCGCTCCTACGAGCAGTACTTC. Residues: CASSMGRSYEQYF.

This clone was found a few times. This chain's CDR3 is CASSLDRIQETQYF. The CDR3 DNA is TGTGCCAGCTCACTGGACAGGATACAAGAGACCCAGTACTTC. This chain uses TRBV18 with TRBJ2-5, with TRBD1 matching over 7 bases. Germline CDR1 is KGHSH and CDR2 is LQKENI. V gave up 4 bases and J gave up 2 bases; unmatched junction bases: 4. The CDR3 is 14 residues long.

This clone was picked up a small number of times. The rearrangement uses TRBV6-5 and TRBJ1-1; D gene ambiguous. The V gene lost 8 bases and the J gene lost 2 bases, with 9 bases spanning the gap. The germline gives CDR1 MNHEY, CDR2 SVGAGI. This CDR3 contains 12 residues. The CDR3: CASRRPNTEAFF. The DNA of the CDR3 is TGTGCCAGCCGGAGACCAAACACTGAAGCTTTCTTT.

This clone has a handful of counts. The genes are TRBV11-3 and TRBJ2-7; possibly TRBD2 for D (5 bases). The CDR3 runs to 14 residues. V gave up 3 bases and J gave up 2 bases, with 11 bases separating them. The germline V gene encodes CDR1 SGHNT and CDR2 YENEEA. The CDR3 protein is CASSLEDAAYEQYF. The DNA of the CDR3 is TGTGCCAGCAGCTTGGAGGACGCCGCCTACGAGCAGTACTTC.

This clone was detected only a few times. The CDR3 coding sequence is TGTGCCAGCAGTTTAGGGGGTTCGGCAAACACCATATATTTT. This translates into CASSLGGSANTIYF. This chain connects TRBV6-5 to TRBJ1-3, with D possibly being TRBD1 (6 bases). V lost 4 bases, J lost 6 bases, and 13 bases lay in between. Germline V gives CDR1 MNHEY, CDR2 SVGAGI. The CDR3 contains 14 residues.